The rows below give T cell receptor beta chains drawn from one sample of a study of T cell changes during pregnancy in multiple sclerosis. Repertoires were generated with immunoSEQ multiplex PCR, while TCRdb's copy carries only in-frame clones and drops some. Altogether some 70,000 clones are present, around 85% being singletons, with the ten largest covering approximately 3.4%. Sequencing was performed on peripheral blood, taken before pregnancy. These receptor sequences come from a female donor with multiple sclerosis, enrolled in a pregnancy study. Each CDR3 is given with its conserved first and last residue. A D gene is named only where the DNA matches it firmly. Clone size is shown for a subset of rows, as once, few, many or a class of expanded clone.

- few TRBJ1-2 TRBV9 TGTGCCAGCAGCGTAGGTCCCAGGATTAACTATGGCTACACCTTC CASSVGPRINYGYTF
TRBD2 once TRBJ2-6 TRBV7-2 TGTGCCAGCAGCGACCTATATAGCGGGAGAAAGTTCGCCAACGTCCTGACTTTC CASSDLYSGRKFANVLTF
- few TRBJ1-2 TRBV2 TGTGCCAGCAGTGTTCAGGGACAAGGGGTCGGCTACACCTTC CASSVQGQGVGYTF
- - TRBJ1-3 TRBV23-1 TGCGCCAGCAGGGAGGGGATTTCAGGAAACACCATATATTTT CASREGISGNTIYF
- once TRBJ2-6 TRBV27 TGTGCCAGCAGATTTGACAGAGGAAGCTCTGGGGCCAACGTCCTGACTTTC CASRFDRGSSGANVLTF
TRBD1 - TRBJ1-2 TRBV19 TGTGCCAGTAGTATAGGGGACAGGGGAGGTGGCTACACCTTC CASSIGDRGGGYTF
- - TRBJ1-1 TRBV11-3 TGTGCCAGCAGCTTAGGGCAGGGGCTTGGAGAAGCTTTCTTT CASSLGQGLGEAFF
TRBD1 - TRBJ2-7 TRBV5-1 TGCGCCAGCAGCTTGTCTGCCGGACAGGGGGTAGGCGAGCAGTACTTC CASSLSAGQGVGEQYF
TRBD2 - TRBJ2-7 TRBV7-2 TGTGCCAGCAGCTTCTCGGCGGGGGGCTCCTACGAGCAGTACTTC CASSFSAGGSYEQYF
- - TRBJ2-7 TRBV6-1 TGTGCCAGCAGGAATACAGGGTCCTCCTACGAGCAGTACTTC CASRNTGSSYEQYF
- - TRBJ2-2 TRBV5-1 TGCGCCAGCAGCTTGGAAGGACAACCGAACACCGGGGAGCTGTTTTTT CASSLEGQPNTGELFF
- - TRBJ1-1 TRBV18 TGTGCCAGCTCATCGGGACAAGACCGAGCTTTCTTT CASSSGQDRAFF
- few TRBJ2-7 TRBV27 TGTGCCAGCAGTTTCTCCAATCAGGGTGAGGTCTACGAGCAGTACTTC CASSFSNQGEVYEQYF
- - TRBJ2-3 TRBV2 TGTGCCAGCAGTGAATTAGTCTGGACAGCAAGTGGGGATACGCAGTATTTT CASSELVWTASGDTQYF
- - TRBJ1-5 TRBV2 TGTGCCAGCAGTGCCGGGCGGGGCAATCAGCCCCAGCATTTT CASSAGRGNQPQHF
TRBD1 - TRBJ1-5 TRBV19 TGTGCCAGTAGTGGAGGGACAGGGGTCACCAATCAGCCCCAGCATTTT CASSGGTGVTNQPQHF
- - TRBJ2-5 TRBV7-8 TGTGCCAGCAGCCTCCGTCCGGGGCCAGGGGAGGGGGAGACCCAGTACTTC CASSLRPGPGEGETQYF
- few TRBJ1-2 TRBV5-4 TGTGCCAGCAGCCCGGACAGCTATGGCTACACCTTC CASSPDSYGYTF
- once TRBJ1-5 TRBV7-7 TGTGCCAGCAGCTTAGCGTTCGATCAGCCCCAGCATTTT CASSLAFDQPQHF
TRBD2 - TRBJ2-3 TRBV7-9 TGTGCCAGCAGCCATGGGGGACTAGCGGGGGGGCAAGGGACAGATACGCAGTATTTT CASSHGGLAGGQGTDTQYF
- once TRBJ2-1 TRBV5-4 TGTGCCAGCAGCTTGGAGAGACTGCCTTCGAATGAGCAGTTCTTC CASSLERLPSNEQFF
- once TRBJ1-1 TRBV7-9 TGTGCCAGCACCTTAGGCAGGGCTACTGAAGCTTTCTTT CASTLGRATEAFF
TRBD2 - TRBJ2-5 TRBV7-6 TGTGCCAGCAGCTTAGATCTAGCGGGAGTAGGAGAGACCCAGTACTTC CASSLDLAGVGETQYF
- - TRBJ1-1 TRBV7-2 TGTGCCAGCAGCGCCAGGGTAGACGGTGAAGCTTTCTTT CASSARVDGEAFF
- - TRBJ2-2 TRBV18 TGTGCCAGCTCACCGGCGACGGGCACCGGGGAGCTGTTTTTT CASSPATGTGELFF
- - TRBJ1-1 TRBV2 TGTGCCAGCAGATTGGGACAGAACACTGAAGCTTTCTTT CASRLGQNTEAFF
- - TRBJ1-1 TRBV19 TGTGCCAGTAGTATCCAGGGCCTGGGTGAAGCTTTCTTT CASSIQGLGEAFF
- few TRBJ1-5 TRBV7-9 TGTGCCAGCAGCTTAGACGGGAATCAGCCCCAGCATTTT CASSLDGNQPQHF
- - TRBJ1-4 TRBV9 TGTGCCAGCAGCGCGCAGGGTGCAACTAATGAAAAACTGTTTTTT CASSAQGATNEKLFF
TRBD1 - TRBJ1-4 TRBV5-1 TGCGCCAGCAGCTCGGGACAGGGGGCTGAAAAACTGTTTTTT CASSSGQGAEKLFF
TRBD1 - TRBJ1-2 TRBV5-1 TGCGCCAGCAGCCCAGACAGGGGCATGGAGCGCTACACCTTC CASSPDRGMERYTF
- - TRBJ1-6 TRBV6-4 TGTGCCAGCAGGAAGGACAGCTCCTATAATTCACCCCTCCACTTT CASRKDSSYNSPLHF
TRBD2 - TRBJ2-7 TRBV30 TGTGCCTGGAGTCAGGGGACTAGCGGGAGTTACGAGCAGTACTTC CAWSQGTSGSYEQYF
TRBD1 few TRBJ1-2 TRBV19 TGTGCCAGTAGTCACGAGGACAGGGGACCTTCTGGCTACACCTTC CASSHEDRGPSGYTF
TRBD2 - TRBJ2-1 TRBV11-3 TGTGCCAGCAGCTTAGGGGCTAGCGGGGGGGCAAATGAGCAGTTCTTC CASSLGASGGANEQFF
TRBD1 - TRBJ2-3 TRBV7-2 TGTGCCAGCAGCCCGGACAGGGGGCCAGATACGCAGTATTTT CASSPDRGPDTQYF
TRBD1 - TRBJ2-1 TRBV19 TGTGCCAGTAGTTTCAAAATACCGGGACAGGGGGGCAATGAGCAGTTCTTC CASSFKIPGQGGNEQFF
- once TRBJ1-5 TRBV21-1 TGTGCCAGCAGCTCACGTGGACAGGGTGGGCAGCCCCAGCATTTT CASSSRGQGGQPQHF
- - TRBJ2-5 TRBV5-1 TGCGCCAGCAGCCTCAAACAGGGAGCGTGGGGAGAGACCCAGTACTTC CASSLKQGAWGETQYF
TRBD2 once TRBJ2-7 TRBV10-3 TGTGCCATCGGAGCGGGATTAGGGATCTACGAGCAGTACTTC CAIGAGLGIYEQYF
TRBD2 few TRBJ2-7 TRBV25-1 TGTGCCAGCAGTGCTAGCGGGAAGGTCTACGAGCAGTACTTC CASSASGKVYEQYF
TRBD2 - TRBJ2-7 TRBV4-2 TGTGCCAGCAGCCAAGGGGGACTAGCGGGGGGCCCTACCTACGAGCAGTACTTC CASSQGGLAGGPTYEQYF
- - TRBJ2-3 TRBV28 TGTGCCAGCAGTTTTCAGGGCACAGATACGCAGTATTTT CASSFQGTDTQYF
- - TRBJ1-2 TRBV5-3 TGTGCCAGAAGCTTTACTTCTCGGTCGACTCGGGGGAAATATGGCTACACCTTC CARSFTSRSTRGKYGYTF
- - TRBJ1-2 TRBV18 TGTGCCAGCTCTGATAACAGGGACGGCTACACCTTC CASSDNRDGYTF
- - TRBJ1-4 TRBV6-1 TGTGCCAGCACACAGGTGTTCCATGAAAAACTGTTTTTT CASTQVFHEKLFF
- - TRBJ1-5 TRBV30 TGTGCCTGGAGTACAGGCAGCAATCAGCCCCAGCATTTT CAWSTGSNQPQHF
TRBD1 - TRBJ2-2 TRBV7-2 TGTGCCAGCACCCGCAACGGTGGGACAGGCCCCGGGGAGCTGTTTTTT CASTRNGGTGPGELFF
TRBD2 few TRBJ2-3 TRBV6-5 TGTGCCAGCAGTTACTCTTCGGCTAGCGGGGTCGATACGCAGTATTTT CASSYSSASGVDTQYF
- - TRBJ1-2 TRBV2 TGTGCCAGCAGTCCAAGAGACAGGATAAGCTATGGCTACACCTTC CASSPRDRISYGYTF
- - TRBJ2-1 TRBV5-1 TGCGCCAGCAGCTTGGCCGGTGAAAGCTCCTACAATGAGCAGTTCTTC CASSLAGESSYNEQFF
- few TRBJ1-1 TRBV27 TGTGCCAGCAGACCCCCAGGGCGATCGAACACTGAAGCTTTCTTT CASRPPGRSNTEAFF
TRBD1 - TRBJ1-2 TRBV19 TGTGCCAGTAGGGGGACAGGGGAATCTGGCTACACCTTC CASRGTGESGYTF
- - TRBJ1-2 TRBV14 TGTGCCAGCAGCCGAGAGACAGCCGGCTATGGCTACACCTTC CASSRETAGYGYTF
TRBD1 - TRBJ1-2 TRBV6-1 TGTGCCAGCAGTGGGCCGGGACAGGGGGGTTTCGAAGGCTACACCTTC CASSGPGQGGFEGYTF
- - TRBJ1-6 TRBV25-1 TGTGCCACAATGAGGGAAGGTCCTAGCTCCTATAATTCACCCCTCCACTTT CATMREGPSSYNSPLHF
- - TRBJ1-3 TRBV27 TGTGCCAGCCATCCGGGTGGCAGTTCCCTAAACACCATATATTTT CASHPGGSSLNTIYF